Listed below are T cell receptor beta chains from one sample, sequenced in a study of early T cells in non-severe SARS-CoV-2 infection. TCRdb re-called the 5' RACE reads with MiXCR, one entry per CDR3 protein. The table has about 88,000 distinct CDR3 sequences, more than 12% seen once; the top ten hold roughly 6%. The sequencing input was whole blood. The receptors shown here come from an adult who was a healthcare worker with PCR-confirmed SARS-CoV-2 infection or an uninfected control (not recorded which). Each CDR3 is given with its conserved first and last residue. The D gene is left open where the match is weak. Clone size is stated in some rows and not others, as once, few, many or a class when expanded.

v_gene	d_gene	abundance	j_gene	CDR3nt	CDR3aa
TRBV20-1	TRBD2	many	TRBJ2-3	TGCAGTGCTAGATCTCTGGGGGGGACGCAGTATTTT	CSARSLGGTQYF
TRBV27	NA	many	TRBJ2-7	TGTGCCAGCAGTTTACAGCGGAGCGGCACCTACGAGCAGTACTTC	CASSLQRSGTYEQYF
TRBV5-8	NA	few	TRBJ2-5	TGTGCCAGCAGCTTGTTCGGTGTTGAAGAGACCCAGTACTTC	CASSLFGVEETQYF
TRBV29-1	TRBD1	NA	TRBJ1-1	TGCAGCGTCGTTCAGGGGGCATCGCGGAACACTGAAGCTTTCTTT	CSVVQGASRNTEAFF
TRBV13	NA	few	TRBJ2-1	TGTGCCAGCAGAAAAGGAGGAGGCTCCTACAATGAGCAGTTCTTC	CASRKGGGSYNEQFF
TRBV28	NA	few	TRBJ2-2	TGTGCCAGCAGTTTACCTGGTGCCGGAAGCTCCGGGGAGCTGTTTTTT	CASSLPGAGSSGELFF
TRBV3-1	NA	NA	TRBJ1-4	TGTGCCAGCAGCCAAGATATGGGACCGATGAATGAAAAACTGTTTTTT	CASSQDMGPMNEKLFF
TRBV21-1	NA	NA	TRBJ2-1	TGTGCCAGCAGCCCACTCCTGGCAGGAGACAGCAATGAGCAGTTCTTC	CASSPLLAGDSNEQFF
TRBV29-1	NA	NA	TRBJ2-5	TGCAGCGTTGTTCTGGGAGAGACCCAGTACTTC	CSVVLGETQYF
TRBV6-5	NA	NA	TRBJ2-3	TGTGCCAGCATCGGGTCAGGGGTAGGCTCAGATACGCAGTATTTT	CASIGSGVGSDTQYF
TRBV28	NA	NA	TRBJ1-2	TGTGCCACCTCCCAGGGAGCCTATGGCTACACCTTC	CATSQGAYGYTF
TRBV10-3	NA	many	TRBJ2-6	TGTGCCATCACCCGGGGATCTGGGGCCAACGTCCTGACTTTC	CAITRGSGANVLTF
TRBV12-3/TRBV12-4	NA	NA	TRBJ2-1	TGTGCCAGCAGCCCGCGGCAGAAGCAGTTCTTC	CASSPRQKQFF
TRBV5-6	NA	few	TRBJ2-3	TGTGCCAGCAGCTCAACAGCCTATACGCAGTATTTT	CASSSTAYTQYF
TRBV18	NA	NA	TRBJ2-7	TGTGCCAGCTCACCCCGGGGGAACCTCGAGCAGTACTTC	CASSPRGNLEQYF
TRBV5-1	TRBD2	many	TRBJ2-3	TGCGCCAGCACTACGGGAGGGCCAACAGATACGCAGTATTTT	CASTTGGPTDTQYF
TRBV11-1	TRBD2	few	TRBJ2-1	TGTGCCAGCAGCCAGACACTTGGAACTAGCGGGAACAATGAGCAGTTCTTC	CASSQTLGTSGNNEQFF
TRBV7-2	TRBD2	many	TRBJ2-1	TGTGCCAGCAGCTTAGGCGGGAGTCGGGGTGAGCAGTTCTTC	CASSLGGSRGEQFF
TRBV6-5	TRBD1	few	TRBJ1-1	TGTGCCAGCAGTTACGGGGGACAGGGGAACACTGAAGCTTTCTTT	CASSYGGQGNTEAFF
TRBV5-6	TRBD2	many	TRBJ2-7	TGTGCCAGCAGCTTGGTGAGTACGAGCGGGAGCTCCTACGAGCAGTACTTC	CASSLVSTSGSSYEQYF
TRBV20-1	NA	few	TRBJ2-1	TGCAGTGCGCGGGGTAGGGAGCAGTTCTTC	CSARGREQFF
TRBV25-1	NA	NA	TRBJ1-6	TGTGCCAGCAGTGAATCCCAGGTCTCCTATAATTCACCCCTCCACTTT	CASSESQVSYNSPLHF
TRBV19	NA	NA	TRBJ1-2	TGTGCCAGTAGTCTGACAGAGAACTATGGCTACACCTTC	CASSLTENYGYTF
TRBV11-3	TRBD2	few	TRBJ2-1	TGTGCCAGCAGTCTCGACCCTACGGGAGGACGCAATGAGCAGTTCTTC	CASSLDPTGGRNEQFF
TRBV27	NA	few	TRBJ1-1	TGTGCCAGCTCCCCTTTGGGGAGGACTGAAGCTTTCTTT	CASSPLGRTEAFF
TRBV14	NA	many	TRBJ2-5	TGTGCCAGCAGCCCACGGGGTCTGCCGGAGACCCAGTACTTC	CASSPRGLPETQYF
TRBV27	NA	few	TRBJ2-5	TGTGCCAGCAGTCCTAGCTTCCAAGAGACCCAGTACTTC	CASSPSFQETQYF
TRBV21-1	NA	many	TRBJ2-1	TGTGCCAGCTCCAGGTACCTCGGGGATGAGCAGTTCTTC	CASSRYLGDEQFF
TRBV11-2	TRBD2	many	TRBJ2-7	TGTGCCAGCAGCGGCACCGGGACTAGCGGGACTCGAACCTACGAGCAGTACTTC	CASSGTGTSGTRTYEQYF
TRBV7-8	TRBD1	few	TRBJ2-5	TGTGCCAGCAGAAGGGACAGGGGAAGGGGGCCGGTGGAAGAGACCCAGTACTTC	CASRRDRGRGPVEETQYF
TRBV29-1	TRBD1	few	TRBJ2-1	TGCAGCGCACACGGACAGGAGATCTACAATGAGCAGTTCTTC	CSAHGQEIYNEQFF
TRBV14	NA	few	TRBJ2-7	TGTGCCAGCAGCCAAAATTTTCCCACCTACGAGCAGTACTTC	CASSQNFPTYEQYF
TRBV12-3/TRBV12-4	NA	few	TRBJ2-3	TGTGCCAGCAGTTGGGGAGATACGCAGTATTTT	CASSWGDTQYF